Below, 5 T cell receptor beta chains from the same sample are listed, as sequenced in a study of breast tumors, draining lymph nodes, adjacent tissues. MiXCR was run by TCRdb on the multiplex PCR reads, yielding one entry per CDR3 protein. The sample includes about 15,000 distinct CDR3 sequences, 52% of them seen just once. The source material was tumor-adjacent breast tissue. Every receptor here comes from a female donor with breast cancer. Some clones in this sample may be carry-over from other donors' samples.

J is TRBJ2-1 and V is TRBV12-3 or TRBV12-4; no clear D gene. Trimming removed 11 bases from V and 11 bases from J, with 25 bases in between. CDR3 length: 14 amino acids. CDR3 sequence: CASTENSYNEKQFF. Here the CDR3 DNA reads TGTGCCTCCACAGAGAACTCCTACAATGAGAAGCAGTTCTTC.

This clonotype is medium-sized by share. This chain uses TRBV4-1 with TRBJ2-7, with D perhaps matching TRBD2 (6 bases). The CDR3 is made up of 15 amino acids. The V end was cut by 0 bases, the J end by 3 bases, with 12 bases between. Germline values: CDR1 MGHRA, CDR2 YSYEKL. CDR3 in amino acids: CASSQDQTGVYEQYF. DNA of the CDR3: TGCGCCAGCAGCCAAGATCAGACGGGAGTCTACGAGCAGTACTTC.

This clonotype was counted a few times. The chain carries TRBV27 and TRBJ1-5; no definite D call. Trimming stripped 2 bases from V and 5 bases from J, with 7 bases between. This CDR3 comprises 13 residues. Germline assignment: CDR1 MNHEY and CDR2 SMNVEV (reference sequence). This chain's CDR3 is CASSLGEHQPQHF. CDR3 DNA sequence: TGTGCCAGCAGTTTAGGGGAGCATCAGCCCCAGCATTTT.

Ten or more counts support this clonotype. The CDR3 region has the DNA TGTGCCTCGGGAGGCAGCGAGGAGACCCAGTACTTC. Protein product: CASGGSEETQYF. V usage is TRBV18 and J usage is TRBJ2-5, with 7 positions matching TRBD2. This CDR3 has 12 residues. The trim removed 11 bases at V and 5 bases at J, leaving 8 bases unmatched. Germline CDR1 and CDR2: KGHSH and LQKENI.

This clonotype was detected ten times or more. Given a much more abundant clone one base away, this may be a read error. The genes are TRBV12-5 and TRBJ2-5, with a weak D call TRBD1 (6 bases). CDR3 length equals 15 residues. The ends were cut back, 3 bases at V and 5 bases at J, with 16 bases in the middle. From germline, CDR1 is LGHNT and CDR2 FRNRAP. The CDR3 bases are TGTGCTAGTGGTTTCGGCCGACAGGTTGGGGAGACCCAGTACTTC. Its protein product is CASGFGRQVGETQYF.